This T cell receptor beta chain was identified in a study of blood T cell repertoires in COVID-19. Per germline, CDR1 SGHRS and CDR2 YFSETQ. The trim removed 2 bases at V and 7 bases at J, leaving 5 bases unmatched. This CDR3 is 14 amino acids long. Repertoires were generated with immunoSEQ multiplex PCR, while TCRdb's copy carries only in-frame clones and drops some. The table has roughly 400,000 clones, roughly 84% seen once; the top ten hold approximately 1.5%. The source is a woman between 18 and 29 years old who had been exposed to COVID-19. The J gene is TRBJ1-5, the V gene TRBV5-1, with TRBD1 identical over 8 bases. Material: PBMCs or T cells enriched from blood (not recorded which). CDR3 DNA sequence: TGCGCCAGCAGCTTACAGGGGGAAGGGCAGCCCCAGCATTTT. This sequence encodes CASSLQGEGQPQHF. The full variable domain, its missing parts supplied by reference TRBV5-1 and TRBJ1-5, is KAGVTQTPRYLIKTRGQQVTLSCSPISGHRSVSWYQQTPGQGLQFLFEYFSETQRNKGNFPGRFSGRQFSNSRSEMNVSTLELGDSALYLCASSLQGEGQPQHFGDGTRLSIL.